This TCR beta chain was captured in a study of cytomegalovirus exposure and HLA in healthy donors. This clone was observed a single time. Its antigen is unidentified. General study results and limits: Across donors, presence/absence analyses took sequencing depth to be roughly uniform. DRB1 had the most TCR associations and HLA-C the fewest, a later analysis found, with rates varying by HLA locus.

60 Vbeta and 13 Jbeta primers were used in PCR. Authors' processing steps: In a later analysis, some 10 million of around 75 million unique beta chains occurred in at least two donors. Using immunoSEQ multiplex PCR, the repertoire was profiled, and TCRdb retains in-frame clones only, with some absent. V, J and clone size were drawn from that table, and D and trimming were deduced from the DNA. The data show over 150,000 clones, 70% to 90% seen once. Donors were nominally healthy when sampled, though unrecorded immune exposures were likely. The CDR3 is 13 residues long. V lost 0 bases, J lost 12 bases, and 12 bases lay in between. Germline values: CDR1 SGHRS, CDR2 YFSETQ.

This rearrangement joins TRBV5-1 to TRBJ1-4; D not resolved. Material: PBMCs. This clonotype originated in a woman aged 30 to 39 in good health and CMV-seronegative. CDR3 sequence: CASSLVADYELFF. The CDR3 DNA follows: TGCGCCAGCAGCTTGGTGGCGGATTACGAACTGTTTTTT.